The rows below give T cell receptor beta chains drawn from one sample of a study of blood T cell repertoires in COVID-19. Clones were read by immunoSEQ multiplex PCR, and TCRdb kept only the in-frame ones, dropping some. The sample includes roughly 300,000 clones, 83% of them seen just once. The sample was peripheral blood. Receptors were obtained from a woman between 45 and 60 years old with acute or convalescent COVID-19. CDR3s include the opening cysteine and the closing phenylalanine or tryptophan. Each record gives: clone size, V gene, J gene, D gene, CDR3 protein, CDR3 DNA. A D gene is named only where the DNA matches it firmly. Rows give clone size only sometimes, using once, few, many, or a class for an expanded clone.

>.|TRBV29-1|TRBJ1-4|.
CSVEASAGKLFF
TGCAGCGTTGAGGCTTCCGCGGGAAAACTGTTTTTT
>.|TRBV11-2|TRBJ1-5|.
CASSHPGSPQHF
TGTGCCAGCAGCCACCCCGGGTCGCCCCAGCATTTT
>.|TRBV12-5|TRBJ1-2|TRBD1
CASASSGTGYGYTF
TGTGCTAGTGCCTCATCCGGGACAGGTTATGGCTACACCTTC
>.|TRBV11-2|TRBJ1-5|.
CASSLDTGGNQPQHF
TGTGCCAGCAGCTTAGATACCGGGGGTAATCAGCCCCAGCATTTT
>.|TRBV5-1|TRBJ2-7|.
CASSLALRSSTYEQYF
TGCGCCAGCAGCTTGGCTTTACGGAGCAGTACCTACGAGCAGTACTTC
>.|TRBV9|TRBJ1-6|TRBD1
CASSVTGTGYSPLHF
TGTGCCAGCAGCGTAACCGGGACAGGGTATTCACCCCTCCACTTT
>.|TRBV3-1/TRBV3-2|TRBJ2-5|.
CASSQEGADRQETQYF
TGTGCCAGCAGCCAAGAGGGGGCAGACCGGCAAGAGACCCAGTACTTC
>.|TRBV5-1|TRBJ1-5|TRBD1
CASSLVPRGVGDQPQHF
TGCGCCAGCAGCTTGGTACCCAGGGGGGTTGGCGATCAGCCCCAGCATTTT
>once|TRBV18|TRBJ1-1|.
CASSPLTGRFTEAFF
TGTGCCAGCTCACCACTAACAGGGAGATTTACTGAAGCTTTCTTT
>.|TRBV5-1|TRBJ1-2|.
CASKRQVSGYGYTF
TGCGCCAGCAAGAGGCAGGTCTCAGGGTATGGCTACACCTTC
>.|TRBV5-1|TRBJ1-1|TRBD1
CASMSGTGVNTEAFF
TGCGCCAGCATGTCTGGGACAGGGGTGAACACTGAAGCTTTCTTT
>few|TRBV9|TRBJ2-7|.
CASSVVGDKSYEQYF
TGTGCCAGCAGCGTAGTAGGGGACAAATCCTACGAGCAGTACTTC
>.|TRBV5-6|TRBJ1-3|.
CASISGGGDTIYF
TGTGCCAGCATCTCGGGAGGAGGTGACACCATATATTTT